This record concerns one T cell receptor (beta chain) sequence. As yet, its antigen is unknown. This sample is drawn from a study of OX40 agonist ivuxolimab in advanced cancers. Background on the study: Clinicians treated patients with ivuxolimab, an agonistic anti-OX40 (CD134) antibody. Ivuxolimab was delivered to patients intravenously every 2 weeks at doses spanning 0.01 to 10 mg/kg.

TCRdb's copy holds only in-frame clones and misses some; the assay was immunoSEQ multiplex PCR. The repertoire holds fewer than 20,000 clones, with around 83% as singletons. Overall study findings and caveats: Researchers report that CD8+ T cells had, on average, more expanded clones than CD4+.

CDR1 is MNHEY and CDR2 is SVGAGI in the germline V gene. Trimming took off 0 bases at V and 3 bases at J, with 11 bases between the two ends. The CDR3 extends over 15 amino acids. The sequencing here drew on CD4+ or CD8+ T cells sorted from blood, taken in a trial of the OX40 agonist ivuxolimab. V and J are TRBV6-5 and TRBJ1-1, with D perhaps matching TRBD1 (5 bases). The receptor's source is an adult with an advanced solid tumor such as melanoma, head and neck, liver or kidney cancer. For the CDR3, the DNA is TGTGCCAGCAGTTACTCGGGGGGATGGGACACTGAAGCTTTCTTT. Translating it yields CASSYSGGWDTEAFF.